The 23 T cell receptor beta chains given below trace back to one sample, sequenced in a study of control samples from healthy donors and cancer patients. Some clones are missing from TCRdb's copy, which holds only in-frame ones; the method was immunoSEQ multiplex PCR. This sample has some 120,000 clones, with over 75% found just once. Specimen: blood. The receptors come from a man aged 40-55 years in good health.

The genes are TRBV10-2 and TRBJ1-3; D gene unclear. This CDR3 region has 14 residues. Germline CDR1 and CDR2: WSHSY and SAAADI. Trimming pared 2 bases from V and 7 bases from J, leaving 12 bases between. Here the CDR3 DNA reads TGCGCCAGCAGTGAGAACAGAAGAGGGAACACCATATATTTT. As protein: CASSENRRGNTIYF.

This chain links TRBV5-1 with TRBJ2-7; TRBD2 matches at 12 bases. V lost 4 bases and J lost 3; bases outside the gene matches: 5. The CDR3 is 15 residues long. Germline V gene lookup returns CDR1 SGHRS and CDR2 YFSETQ. Written as DNA, the CDR3 is TGCGCCAGCAGCGGGAGACTAGCGGGGGACTACGAGCAGTACTTC. Protein: CASSGRLAGDYEQYF.

Only one count was recorded for this clone. The chain uses TRBV4-3 and TRBJ1-1; TRBD1 is a possible D gene (6 bases). CDR3 length: 14 amino acids. The V and J ends lost 2 bases and 8 bases respectively, with 15 bases between them. CDR1 is LGHNA, CDR2 YSLEER, per germline. CDR3 in DNA: TGCGCCAGCAGCCAATACAGGGAAGGTGTGGAAGCTTTCTTT. Translating gives CASSQYREGVEAFF.

This sequence joins TRBV2 and TRBJ1-2, with 8 bases aligning to TRBD1. The CDR3 has 14 residues. Losses at the gene ends were 7 bases for V and 3 bases for J; bases not matched to a gene: 7. Germline V gene lookup returns CDR1 SNHLY and CDR2 FYNNEI. CDR3 coding DNA: TGTGCCAGCACCTGGGACAGGCCTGACTATGGCTACACCTTC. Translated: CASTWDRPDYGYTF.

This clone was seen once. V and J are TRBV4-1 and TRBJ1-4, with D hard to call. V was clipped by 2 bases and J by 4 bases, with 14 bases between them. CDR1 and CDR2 (germline): MGHRA, YSYEKL. The length of the CDR3 is 16 residues. CDR3 sequence: CASSQTWTRNNEKLFF. DNA for the CDR3: TGCGCCAGCAGCCAAACATGGACGAGGAATAATGAAAAACTGTTTTTT.

The rearrangement links TRBV6-5 to TRBJ1-3; tentative D call: TRBD1 (6 bases). This CDR3 has 15 amino acids. Germline V gene sequence: CDR1 MNHEY, CDR2 SVGAGI. V was pared by 5 bases and J by 2 bases, with 13 bases between. DNA of the CDR3: TGTGCCAGCAGTAACGACAGGATCCCTGGAAACACCATATATTTT. Amino acids: CASSNDRIPGNTIYF.

The chain is built from TRBV7-2 and TRBJ1-2; D uncertain. Germline lookup yields CDR1 SGHTA and CDR2 FQGNSA. Trimming took off 1 base at V and 4 bases at J, with 10 bases between the two ends. CDR3 length: 14 residues. CDR3 residues: CASSLDGRIYGYTF. DNA of the CDR3: TGTGCCAGCAGCTTAGACGGCAGAATCTATGGCTACACCTTC. Combining the CDR3 with reference TRBV7-2 and TRBJ1-2 gives the whole variable domain GAGVSQSPSNKVTEKGKDVELRCDPISGHTALYWYRQSLGQGLEFLIYFQGNSAPDKSGLPSDRFSAERTGGSVSTLTIQRTQQEDSAVYLCASSLDGRIYGYTFGSGTRLTVV.

The chain employs TRBV5-1 and TRBJ1-5, with D perhaps TRBD1 (6 bases). Trimming took off 0 bases at V and 4 bases at J, with 14 bases between the two ends. Germline V gene lookup returns CDR1 SGHRS and CDR2 YFSETQ. CDR3 size: 16 residues. In DNA form, the CDR3 reads TGCGCCAGCAGCTTGGGTGCCGGGAGGGGGAATCAGCCCCAGCATTTT. Residues: CASSLGAGRGNQPQHF.

This chain links TRBV6-6 with TRBJ1-6; 9 bases match TRBD1. With V trimmed by 2 bases and J by 14 bases, 7 bases remained unmatched. CDR3 length equals 14 residues. Germline-derived CDR1 and CDR2 are MNHNY and SVGAGI (reference sequence). CDR3 sequence (DNA): TGTGCCAGCAGTTACCGACAGGGGGGGACTTCCCTCCACTTT. Amino acids: CASSYRQGGTSLHF.

The rearrangement uses TRBV14 and TRBJ1-1, with D possibly matching TRBD1 (5 bases). This CDR3 is built from 13 residues. The germline V gene has CDR1 SGHDN and CDR2 FVKESK. V was shortened by 6 bases and J by 0 bases, with 8 bases between the two germline ends. DNA for the CDR3: TGTGCCAGCAGTGGGGGGTTGAACACTGAAGCTTTCTTT. The encoded protein is CASSGGLNTEAFF. Full variable domain (rest looked up from reference TRBV14 and TRBJ1-1): EAGVTQFPSHSVIEKGQTVTLRCDPISGHDNLYWYRRVMGKEIKFLLHFVKESKQDESGMPNNRFLAERTGGTYSTLKVQPAELEDSGVYFCASSGGLNTEAFFGQGTRLTVV.

The gene calls are TRBV3-1 (or the pseudogene TRBV3-2) and TRBJ2-5; D tentatively fits TRBD1 or TRBD2 (5 bases each). The length of the CDR3 is 16 residues. CDR1 LGHDT and CDR2 YNNKEL come from the germline V gene (reference sequence). V shed 2 bases and J shed 5 bases, with 18 bases lying between them. The CDR3 region is CASSQTARWDRETQYF. In nucleotides, the CDR3 is TGTGCCAGCAGCCAAACAGCCCGGTGGGACCGGGAGACCCAGTACTTC.

About this clone: Other DNA sequences in this sample translate to the same CDR3. The V and J genes are TRBV6-6 and TRBJ2-7; D not certain. Trimming took 0 bases from V and 0 from J, leaving 6 bases between them. Germline-derived CDR1 and CDR2 are MNHNY and SVGAGI (reference sequence). This CDR3 has 14 residues. For the CDR3, the DNA is TGTGCCAGCAGTTACTCGGGGTCCTCCTACGAGCAGTACTTC. It codes for CASSYSGSSYEQYF.

This chain joins TRBV3-1 (or the pseudogene TRBV3-2) and TRBJ1-1, with a tentative D call TRBD1 (6 bases). Germline CDR1 LGHDT, CDR2 YNNKEL (reference sequence). With 7 bases removed from V and 4 bases from J, the gap between germline ends came to 13 bases. There are 13 residues in the CDR3. CDR3 amino acids: CASTPGVGTEAFF. The CDR3 DNA reads as TGTGCCAGCACCCCAGGGGTCGGCACTGAAGCTTTCTTT.

The CDR3 DNA is TGTGCCAGCAGCTCTAATACGAACACCGGGGAGCTGTTTTTT. Its protein is CASSSNTNTGELFF. The V gene is TRBV9, the J gene TRBJ2-2; D unresolved. This CDR3 comprises 14 residues. Germline V lookup: CDR1 SGDLS, CDR2 YYNGEE. Trimming stripped 4 bases from V and 0 bases from J, with 7 bases between. The complete variable domain, with remaining parts taken from reference TRBV9 and TRBJ2-2, reads DSGVTQTPKHLITATGQRVTLRCSPRSGDLSVYWYQQSLDQGLQFLIQYYNGEERAKGNILERFSAQQFPDLHSELNLSSLELGDSALYFCASSSNTNTGELFFGEGSRLTVL.

This clone came up a few times. CDR3 sequence reads: CASRDYGASRTF. DNA of the CDR3: TGTGCCAGCAGGGACTACGGGGCGAGTAGGACCTTC. The chain carries TRBV21-1 and TRBJ1-2. TRBV21-1 is labeled a pseudogene. The CDR3 loop spans 12 amino acids.

This clone has just a few counts. This chain joins TRBV10-1 and TRBJ2-1; possible D gene TRBD2, 7 bases. CDR3 length equals 13 residues. From germline, CDR1 is WNHNN and CDR2 SYGVQD (reference sequence). V dropped 6 bases and J dropped 5 bases, with 11 bases sitting between them. The CDR3 nucleotides read TGCGCCAGCAGCCGCGGGGGCCACAATGAGCAGTTCTTC. As protein: CASSRGGHNEQFF.

This clone has a handful of counts. V gene TRBV15 combines with J gene TRBJ1-5; TRBD1 agrees at 8 bases. Germline loops: CDR1 LNHNV, CDR2 YYDKDF (reference sequence). The CDR3 is 15 amino acids. J lost 1 base, V lost 5 bases, and 4 bases had no gene match. DNA of the CDR3: TGTGCCACCAGCCAGGACAGGGCAAGCAATCAGCCCCAGCATTTT. This gives the protein CATSQDRASNQPQHF.

V usage is TRBV7-6 and J usage is TRBJ2-3, with a possible D match to TRBD2 (6 bases). CDR1 is SGHVS, CDR2 FNYEAQ, per germline. CDR3 length: 17 residues. The germline V and J ends were trimmed by 2 bases and 0 bases, with 15 bases remaining between them. The CDR3 protein is CASSLLQAGTSTDTQYF. The CDR3, as DNA: TGTGCCAGCAGCTTACTTCAAGCGGGTACTAGCACAGATACGCAGTATTTT.

The chain links TRBV3-1 (or the pseudogene TRBV3-2) to TRBJ2-3; D gene uncertain. From germline, CDR1 is LGHDT and CDR2 YNNKEL (reference sequence). This CDR3 contains 13 residues. V was shortened by 2 bases and J by 2 bases, with 5 bases between the two germline ends. CDR3 in DNA: TGTGCCAGCAGCCAAACGCTCACAGATACGCAGTATTTT. Its protein product is CASSQTLTDTQYF.

The V gene is TRBV30, the J gene TRBJ1-6; 8 bases align to TRBD1. Germline CDR1 and CDR2: GTSNPN and SVGIG (reference sequence). This CDR3 is 15 amino acids long. The junction had 7 bases not matched to a gene; V was cut back by 1 base and J by 8 bases. CDR3 sequence reads: CAWSARQGSDSPLHF. The CDR3 nucleotides are TGTGCCTGGAGTGCACGACAGGGGAGTGATTCACCCCTCCACTTT.

This clone was seen only a few times. The rearrangement links TRBV18 to TRBJ1-5; 10 positions match TRBD1. CDR1 KGHSH and CDR2 LQKENI come from the germline V gene. Germline trimming cut 6 bases from V and 7 bases from J; bases unmatched to any gene: 9. This CDR3 comprises 15 residues. Here the CDR3 DNA reads TGTGCCAGCTCTCCAGGACAGGGGGATTACCAGCCCCAGCATTTT. Amino acids: CASSPGQGDYQPQHF.

The gene calls are TRBV18 and TRBJ2-7, with 7 bases identical to TRBD1. The J segment lost 2 bases and the V segment lost 2 bases, leaving 3 bases of the junction unmatched. Germline CDR1 is KGHSH and CDR2 is LQKENI. The CDR3 length is 14 residues. The CDR3 coding sequence is TGTGCCAGCTCACCAGGGACAGAAGCCTACGAGCAGTACTTC. It translates to CASSPGTEAYEQYF.

The chain joins TRBV6-2 or TRBV6-3 to TRBJ2-3; 10 nucleotides line up with TRBD2. V lost 2 bases to trimming and J lost 7 bases; unmatched junction nucleotides: 12. This CDR3 spans 17 amino acids. Germline V CDR1 and CDR2: MNHEY, SVGEGT. The CDR3 is CASSYALGSGGANTQYF. CDR3 coding DNA: TGTGCCAGCAGTTACGCCCTCGGGAGCGGGGGGGCGAATACGCAGTATTTT.